In its sample, the clone carrying this T cell receptor beta chain was seen many times. Its antigen is undetermined. This sample is part of a study of molecular identifiers for immune sequencing clone quantification. It was from around 18,000 to 910,000 sorted cells, with 10%, 30% or 50% RNA, that naive CD8 libraries came. Each CDR3 protein gets one entry after TCRdb re-called the PCR reads with MiXCR. Altogether under 85,000 distinct CDR3 sequences are present, 15% to 20% being singletons, with the ten largest covering approximately 1.4%. Study results and caveats: Detecting spiked Jurkat TCR RNA from one cell among 1 million or so naive cells was reportedly possible.

V lost 0 bases, J lost 0 bases, and 1 base stayed unmatched. CDR1 and CDR2 (germline): MDHEN, SYDVKM. The CDR3 is 16 amino acids. This chain joins TRBV28 and TRBJ1-1, with 10 nucleotides matching TRBD1. The sample taken for sequencing was naive CD8+ T cells from blood, with Jurkat cell RNA spiked in. Specified subset: FACS-sorted CD8+CD4-CCR7+CD45RA+ naive T cells. This TCR was sampled from a human donor in good health. Some libraries in this study had Jurkat cell RNA spiked in. The DNA for the CDR3 is TGTGCCAGCAGTTTATGGACAGGGGGCATGAACACTGAAGCTTTCTTT. Encoded protein: CASSLWTGGMNTEAFF.